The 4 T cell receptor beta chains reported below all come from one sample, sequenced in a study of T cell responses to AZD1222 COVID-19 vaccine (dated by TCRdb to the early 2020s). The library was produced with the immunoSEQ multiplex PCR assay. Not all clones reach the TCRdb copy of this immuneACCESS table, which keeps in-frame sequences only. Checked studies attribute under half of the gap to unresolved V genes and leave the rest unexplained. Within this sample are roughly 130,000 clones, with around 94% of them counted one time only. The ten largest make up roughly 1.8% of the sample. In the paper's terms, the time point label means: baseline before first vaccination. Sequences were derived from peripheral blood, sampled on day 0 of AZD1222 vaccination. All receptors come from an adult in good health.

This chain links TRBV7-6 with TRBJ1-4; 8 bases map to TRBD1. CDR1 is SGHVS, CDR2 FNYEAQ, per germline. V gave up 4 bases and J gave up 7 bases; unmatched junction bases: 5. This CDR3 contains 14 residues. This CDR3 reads CASSSGGRGEKLFF. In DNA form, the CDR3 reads TGTGCCAGCAGCTCAGGGGGCCGAGGTGAAAAACTGTTTTTT.

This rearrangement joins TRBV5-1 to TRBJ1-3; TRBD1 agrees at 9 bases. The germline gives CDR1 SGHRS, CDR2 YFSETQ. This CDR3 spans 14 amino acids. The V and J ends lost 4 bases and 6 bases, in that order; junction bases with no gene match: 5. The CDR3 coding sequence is TGCGCCAGCAGCACCGGACAGGGGACAAACACCATATATTTT. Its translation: CASSTGQGTNTIYF. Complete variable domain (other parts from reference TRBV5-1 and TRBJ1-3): KAGVTQTPRYLIKTRGQQVTLSCSPISGHRSVSWYQQTPGQGLQFLFEYFSETQRNKGNFPGRFSGRQFSNSRSEMNVSTLELGDSALYLCASSTGQGTNTIYFGEGSWLTVV.

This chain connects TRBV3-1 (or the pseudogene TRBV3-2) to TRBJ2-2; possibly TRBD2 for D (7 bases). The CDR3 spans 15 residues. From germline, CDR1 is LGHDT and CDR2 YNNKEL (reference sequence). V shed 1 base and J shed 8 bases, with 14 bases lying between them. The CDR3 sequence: CASSQVVGGPGELFF. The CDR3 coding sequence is TGTGCCAGCAGCCAAGTCGTCGGGGGGCCGGGGGAGCTGTTTTTT.

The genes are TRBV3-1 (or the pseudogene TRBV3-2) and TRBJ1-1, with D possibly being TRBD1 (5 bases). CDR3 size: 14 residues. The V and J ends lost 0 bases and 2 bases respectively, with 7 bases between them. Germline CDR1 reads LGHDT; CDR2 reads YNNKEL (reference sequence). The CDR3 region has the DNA TGTGCCAGCAGCCAAGAAGGGGTTAACACTGAAGCTTTCTTT. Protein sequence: CASSQEGVNTEAFF.